These 18 T cell receptor beta chains were all obtained from the same sample, sequenced in a study of blood T cells in healthy people across ages. With a J-beta primer mix and a sample-barcoded 5' primer, a second PCR ran roughly 6 to 12 cycles. TCRdb redid the calling of the 5' RACE reads with MiXCR, one entry per CDR3 protein. This table has fewer than 700,000 distinct CDR3 sequences, roughly 41% appearing once. Sequencing input: blood. These receptors were obtained from an elderly man in good health.

This clonotype has only a few counts. The genes are TRBV19 and TRBJ1-1; no clear D gene. The CDR3 loop spans 15 amino acids. Trimming stripped 6 bases from V and 5 bases from J, with 19 bases between. The germline gives CDR1 LNHDA, CDR2 SQIVND (reference sequence). The DNA for the CDR3 is TGTGCCAGTAGCGGTCTAGGGCAGGTTAAAACTGAAGCTTTCTTT. Encoded protein: CASSGLGQVKTEAFF.

As for this clonotype: One end of the junction fails to match germline, which may point to a read error. The chain links TRBV14 to TRBJ2-3, with 8 positions matching TRBD2. Germline V gene sequence: CDR1 SGHDN, CDR2 FVKESK. The CDR3 spans 17 residues. The CDR3 reads CAGSQDAAGANTDTQYF. The CDR3 DNA follows: TGTGCCGGCAGCCAAGATGCAGCGGGGGCCAACACAGATACGCAGTATTTT.

The J gene is TRBJ2-7, the V gene TRBV7-2; 10 bases are a match to TRBD2. CDR3 length: 18 residues. Germline trimming cut 2 bases from V and 0 bases from J; bases unmatched to any gene: 10. Germline CDR1 SGHTA, CDR2 FQGNSA. The CDR3, as DNA: TGTGCCAGCAGCTTACACGCTAGCGGGAGTAGTAGCTCCTACGAGCAGTACTTC. It codes for CASSLHASGSSSSYEQYF.

To note about this clonotype: This may stem from a read error, because a much larger clone lies one nucleotide away. In DNA form, the CDR3 reads TGCAGCGTTGAAGATCAGATCCGGACCAGCTCCTACAATGAGCAGTACTTC. Its protein is CSVEDQIRTSSYNEQYF. V usage is TRBV29-1 and J usage is TRBJ2-5; D gene uncertain. CDR3 length: 17 residues. Trimming cost V 0 bases and J 11 bases, with 28 bases left between them. CDR1 is SQVTM, CDR2 ANQGSEA, per germline.

This clonotype was recorded many times. The chain joins TRBV6-6 to TRBJ1-1; possibly TRBD1 for D (5 bases). Trimming took off 0 bases at V and 4 bases at J, with 9 bases between the two ends. The CDR3 is made up of 14 amino acids. CDR1 MNHNY and CDR2 SVGAGI come from the germline V gene (reference sequence). CDR3 DNA sequence: TGTGCCAGCAGTTACTCAGGGGAGAGCACTGAAGCTTTCTTT. Protein sequence: CASSYSGESTEAFF.

CDR3 region: CASSAQAGRVNEQYF. The CDR3 bases are TGCGCCAGCAGCGCACAGGCGGGAAGAGTCAACGAGCAGTACTTC. This chain connects TRBV5-1 to TRBJ2-4; a possible D gene is TRBD2 (6 bases). The J call could be wrong; TRBJ2-7 is a better fit for the DNA end. The CDR3 is 15 residues long. Germline V gene sequence: CDR1 SGHRS, CDR2 YFSETQ.

On this clonotype itself: This may be a read error: a much more frequent sequence differs by one nucleotide. The genes are TRBV7-2 and TRBJ2-3; D ambiguous. Germline CDR1 is SGHTA and CDR2 is FQGNSA. Trimming cost V 3 bases and J 3 bases, with 10 bases left between them. The CDR3 totals 14 residues. CDR3 loop: CASSLPTRTDTQYF. DNA for the CDR3: TGTGCCAGCAGCTTGCCTACGAGGACAGATACGCAGTATTTT.

This clonotype was seen at least ten times. V is TRBV29-1 and J is TRBJ2-5, with TRBD2 matching over 7 bases. Germline values: CDR1 SQVTM, CDR2 ANQGSEA. J lost 1 base, V lost 6 bases, and 11 bases had no gene match. This CDR3 has 15 amino acids. The CDR3 is CSVDPRASGQETQYF. The CDR3 bases are TGCAGCGTCGATCCCCGGGCTAGCGGCCAAGAGACCCAGTACTTC.

This clonotype has just one count. J is TRBJ2-5 and V is TRBV4-1, with 14 bases lining up with TRBD2. Germline trimming cut 2 bases from V and 4 bases from J; bases unmatched to any gene: 6. The CDR3 has 17 residues. The germline V gene encodes CDR1 MGHRA and CDR2 YSYEKL. The chain's CDR3 is CASSQTGTSGRGETQYF. The CDR3 nucleotides read TGCGCCAGCAGCCAAACCGGGACTAGCGGGAGAGGAGAGACCCAGTACTTC.

This clonotype showed up just once. A much larger clonotype is one base distant, so this may be a read error. The chain is built from TRBV5-4 and TRBJ2-3; 12 nucleotides match TRBD2. This CDR3 comprises 16 residues. Trimming took 5 bases from V and 0 from J; bases not matched to a gene: 4. Germline V gene data show CDR1 as SGHNT and CDR2 as YYREEE (reference sequence). The CDR3 nucleotides read TGTGCCAGCAGAACCGGGACTAGCGGGAGCACAGATACGCAGTATTTT. This sequence encodes CASRTGTSGSTDTQYF.

This clonotype turned up a few times. The chain joins TRBV7-2 to TRBJ2-5; D is possibly TRBD2 (5 bases). The CDR3 has 14 residues. CDR1 and CDR2 (germline): SGHTA, FQGNSA. V lost 5 bases and J lost 1, with 11 bases in between. The CDR3 coding sequence is TGTGCCAGCAGCCCCGCGCGGGCCCAAGAGACCCAGTACTTC. Its translation is CASSPARAQETQYF.

This clonotype has only one observation. The CDR3 sequence: CASSQETSGGPGETQYF. As DNA, the CDR3 is TGCGCCAGCAGCCAAGAGACTAGCGGGGGGCCGGGAGAGACCCAGTACTTC. The rearrangement links TRBV4-3 to TRBJ2-5; TRBD2 matches 13 bases. Trimming removed 0 bases from V and 4 bases from J; junction bases left unmatched: 5. The length of the CDR3 is 17 residues. Germline V gene sequence: CDR1 LGHNA, CDR2 YSLEER.

This rearrangement joins TRBV20-1 to TRBJ2-2; 10 bases match TRBD2. From germline, CDR1 is DFQATT and CDR2 SNEGSKA (reference sequence). With V trimmed by 3 bases and J by 1 base, 5 bases remained unmatched. The CDR3 covers 16 residues. DNA of the CDR3: TGCAGTGCTAGCGTTAGCGGGGGGCGGAACACCGGGGAGCTGTTTTTT. Encoded protein: CSASVSGGRNTGELFF.

This clonotype was observed a few times. The chain joins TRBV7-9 to TRBJ1-5; TRBD1 might be the D (5 bases). This CDR3 has 12 amino acids. Germline values: CDR1 SEHNR, CDR2 FQNEAQ (reference sequence). V lost 4 bases and J 11 bases, leaving 12 bases between the germline ends. The CDR3 nucleotides are TGTGCCAGCAGCTCAAGGGACTTGTCCCAGCATTTT. This encodes CASSSRDLSQHF. Based on the CDR3 plus reference TRBV7-9 and TRBJ1-5, the full variable domain is DTGVSQNPRHKITKRGQNVTFRCDPISEHNRLYWYRQTLGQGPEFLTYFQNEAQLEKSRLLSDRFSAERPKGSFSTLEIQRTEQGDSAMYLCASSSRDLSQHFGDGTRLSIL.

This clonotype has only a few counts. Here the CDR3 DNA reads TGTGCCAGCAGTGTGGTACGCGGACAGGGAGCGAAGACGCAGTATTTT. This codes for CASSVVRGQGAKTQYF. V and J are TRBV12-3 or TRBV12-4 and TRBJ2-3; 8 nucleotides agree with TRBD1. Unmatched junction bases numbered 16, after V lost 5 bases and J lost 9 bases. The CDR3 contains 16 residues.

The chain couples TRBV9 to TRBJ1-1; perhaps TRBD1 as D (5 bases). The germline gives CDR1 SGDLS, CDR2 YYNGEE. Trimming took 3 bases from V and 5 from J, leaving 14 bases between them. The CDR3 has 14 amino acids. CDR3 coding DNA: TGTGCCAGCAGCGCGAACGCAGGGTGGACTGAAGCTTTCTTT. Its protein is CASSANAGWTEAFF.

The table lists this clonotype with a few counts. The chain joins TRBV12-3 or TRBV12-4 to TRBJ2-1, with TRBD2 matching 8 bases. Trimming removed 2 bases from V and 0 bases from J; junction bases left unmatched: 12. The CDR3 contains 19 residues. CDR3 nucleotide sequence: TGTGCCAGCAGTTTATCTCCTTGGACTAGCAGGAGCTCCTACAATGAGCAGTTCTTC. Amino acids: CASSLSPWTSRSSYNEQFF.

The gene calls are TRBV14 and TRBJ2-2; no reliable D call. Germline CDR1 is SGHDN and CDR2 is FVKESK. Trimming cost V 1 base and J 7 bases, with 4 bases left between them. This CDR3 comprises 12 residues. The CDR3 reads CASSQAGGELFF. The CDR3 bases are TGTGCCAGCAGCCAAGCTGGCGGGGAGCTGTTTTTT. Full variable domain (missing parts from reference TRBV14 and TRBJ2-2): EAGVTQFPSHSVIEKGQTVTLRCDPISGHDNLYWYRRVMGKEIKFLLHFVKESKQDESGMPNNRFLAERTGGTYSTLKVQPAELEDSGVYFCASSQAGGELFFGEGSRLTVL.